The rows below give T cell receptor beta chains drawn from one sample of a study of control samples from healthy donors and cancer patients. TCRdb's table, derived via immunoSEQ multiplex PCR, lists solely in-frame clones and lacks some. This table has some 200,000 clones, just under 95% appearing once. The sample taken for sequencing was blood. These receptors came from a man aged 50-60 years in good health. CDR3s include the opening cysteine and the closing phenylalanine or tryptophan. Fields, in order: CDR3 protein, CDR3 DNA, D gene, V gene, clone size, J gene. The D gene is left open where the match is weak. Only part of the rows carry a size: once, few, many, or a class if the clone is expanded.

CASSLIGRTGTEAFF,TGTGCCAGCAGTTTAATAGGGCGTACTGGCACTGAAGCTTTCTTT,NA,TRBV28,NA,TRBJ1-1
CASSPLGQGGKETQYF,TGCGCCAGCAGTCCATTGGGACAGGGTGGGAAAGAGACCCAGTACTTC,TRBD1,TRBV4-3,NA,TRBJ2-5
CASSTVAANEKLFF,TGTGCCAGTAGTACGGTAGCAGCTAATGAAAAACTGTTTTTT,NA,TRBV19,NA,TRBJ1-4
CASYRMAASFTGELFF,TGTGCCAGCTACCGCATGGCTGCTAGCTTCACCGGGGAGCTGTTTTTT,NA,TRBV5-8,NA,TRBJ2-2
CSARGYYGYTF,TGCAGTGCTAGAGGGTACTATGGCTACACCTTC,NA,TRBV20-1,once,TRBJ1-2
CASSLTGRSGGFLDNEQFF,TGCGCCAGCAGCTTGACGGGTCGCTCGGGGGGATTTCTAGACAATGAGCAGTTCTTC,TRBD2,TRBV5-1,NA,TRBJ2-1
CASSSGWGAHEQFF,TGCGCCAGCAGCTCAGGCTGGGGGGCCCATGAGCAGTTCTTC,NA,TRBV5-1,NA,TRBJ2-1
CASSDSRGNTIYF,TGTGCCAGCAGTGACTCCAGAGGAAACACCATATATTTT,NA,TRBV25-1,NA,TRBJ1-3
CASSLLANSGRGYTF,TGTGCCAGCTCACTCCTAGCGAACAGTGGCCGAGGCTACACCTTC,NA,TRBV7-2,NA,TRBJ1-2
CSVSTGLGSGSAFF,TGCAGCGTTTCGACAGGGCTCGGTTCGGGGTCGGCTTTCTTT,TRBD1,TRBV29-1,NA,TRBJ1-1
CASSPSGQGKTEAFF,TGTGCCAGCAGCCCCTCGGGACAGGGGAAAACTGAAGCTTTCTTT,TRBD1,TRBV7-6,NA,TRBJ1-1
CASSPHAAVYGYTF,TGTGCCAGCAGTCCCCACGCGGCGGTCTATGGCTACACCTTC,NA,TRBV28,NA,TRBJ1-2
CASSEGTARVGELFF,TGTGCCAGCAGTGAAGGGACAGCGAGGGTTGGGGAGCTGTTTTTT,NA,TRBV2,NA,TRBJ2-2
CASSLIGQGASPLHF,TGTGCCAGCAGTCTCATCGGACAGGGAGCATCACCCCTCCACTTT,TRBD1,TRBV3-1/TRBV3-2,NA,TRBJ1-6
CASSPFQGKNEQFF,TGCGCCAGCAGTCCCTTCCAGGGTAAGAATGAGCAGTTCTTC,NA,TRBV10-1,NA,TRBJ2-1
CASSQVGGANYGYTF,TGTGCCAGCAGCCAAGTAGGCGGGGCTAACTATGGCTACACCTTC,NA,TRBV4-2,NA,TRBJ1-2
CASTLGGGWYGPEAFF,TGTGCCAGTACCCTTGGGGGAGGGTGGTACGGCCCTGAAGCTTTCTTT,NA,TRBV19,NA,TRBJ1-1